The 2 T cell receptor beta chains reported below all come from one sample, sequenced in a study of control samples from healthy donors and cancer patients. Data came from immunoSEQ multiplex PCR; TCRdb stores just in-frame clones and leaves some out. The table has 70,000 to 90,000 clones, about 90% seen once. The sequencing input was PBMCs. These receptors came from an older woman with head and neck cancer.

The chain uses TRBV20-1 and TRBJ2-7; 7 bases line up with TRBD1. The CDR3 totals 11 residues. V gave up 4 bases and J gave up 6 bases; unmatched junction bases: 3. Per germline, CDR1 DFQATT and CDR2 SNEGSKA (reference sequence). As DNA, the CDR3 is TGCAGTGCTAACAGGGGATCCGAGCAGTACTTC. Its translation: CSANRGSEQYF.

In regard to this clone: A junction boundary mismatches the germline segment, possibly from a read error. The chain links TRBV6-5 to TRBJ2-5; D call uncertain. CDR3 length equals 15 residues. Germline loops: CDR1 MNHEY, CDR2 SVGAGI. The CDR3 DNA reads TGTGCCAGCAGTGACTCAAGGGTGGCCAGGGAGACCCAGTACTTC. Encoded protein: CASSDSRVARETQYF.